The following is a T cell receptor beta chain sequence with its context. There is no known antigen for this receptor. No much larger clone exists at a distance of one base, and base qualities are not known. Each collaborating institution followed its own protocols to collect whole blood in K2EDTA tubes. For TCRbeta analysis, collaborator samples were shipped as frozen whole blood, as isolated PBMCs, or as DNA extracted from either sample type. The CDR3, cysteine through phenylalanine, is 15 amino acids long. Only the CDR3 DNA stays, 45 bases, in frame from base 1. CDR1 SGHVS and CDR2 FQNEAQ were looked up in the germline V gene. The junction shows trimming of 4 bases on V and 4 bases on J, plus 16 bases between the germline ends. This specimen comes from a study of blood T cell repertoires in COVID-19 (dated by TCRdb to about 2020). About the study as a whole: Collaborator samples came from the United States, Italy and Spain and covered acute and convalescent phases of COVID-19. The material from the prospective study consisted of cDNA or gDNA derived from T cells, B-cell-depleted T cells, or PBMCs. Deeply sampled blood TCRbeta repertoires from subjects exposed to, actively infected with, or recovered from COVID-19 were included in the dataset. A freely available public database, intended as a resource for researchers studying the immune response to SARS-CoV-2, is where the repertoires were released. Samples came from the ongoing ImmuneRACE study (first 160 participants) plus 1,254 subjects from 6 global collaborators. A de-identified subject ID, COVID-19 status, age in years and sex were almost always included in the sample metadata. Where available, HLA class I and class II types were obtained from metadata supplied by the sample provider rather than from assay-based typing.

The full study reports these points: The amount of clinical and demographic metadata varied by source and participant and was provided uncurated.

The immunoSEQ Assay, a bias-controlled multiplex PCR, was used to amplify TCRbeta CDR3 regions from genomic DNA. The study's processing was this. The number of nucleated cells in each sample was estimated from the amplification of reference gene primers within the assay. To quantify the absolute abundance of each unique TCRbeta CDR3 rearrangement, sequence reads were collapsed and filtered. Productive Simpson clonality was computed per sample as the square root of Simpson's diversity index over productive rearrangements. This immuneACCESS table, as held by TCRdb, lists in-frame sequences with V and J called but not all clones. Of the missing ones, under half trace to an unresolved V gene in checked studies; the others have no known cause. D and trimming were read from the DNA, whereas the V and J calls and clone size are those reported in that table. The sample includes over 55,000 clones, with around 80% observed a single time. Roughly 22% of the sample goes to the ten largest clones.

Sequenced material: peripheral blood. The TCR was taken from a woman between 55 and 75 years old with acute or convalescent COVID-19. The chain links TRBV7-8 with TRBJ1-1, with no reliable assignment of the D segment. The nucleotide sequence is given as TGTGCCAGCAGCTCAGAAATTCAGGTGGGCACTGAAGCTTTCTTT. Its translation reads: CASSSEIQVGTEAFF.